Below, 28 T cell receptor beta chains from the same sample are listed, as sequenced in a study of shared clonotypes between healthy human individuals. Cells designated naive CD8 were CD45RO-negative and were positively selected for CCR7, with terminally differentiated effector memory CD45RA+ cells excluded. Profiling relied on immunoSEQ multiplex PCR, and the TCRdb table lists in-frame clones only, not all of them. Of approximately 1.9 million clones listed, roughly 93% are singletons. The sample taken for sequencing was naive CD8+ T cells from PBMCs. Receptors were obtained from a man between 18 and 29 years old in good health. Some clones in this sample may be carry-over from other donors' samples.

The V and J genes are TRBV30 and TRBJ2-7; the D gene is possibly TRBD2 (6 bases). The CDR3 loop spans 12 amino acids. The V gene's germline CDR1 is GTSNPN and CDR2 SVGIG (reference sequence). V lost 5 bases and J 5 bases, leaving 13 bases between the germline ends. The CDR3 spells CAWESRRDEQYF. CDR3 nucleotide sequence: TGTGCCTGGGAATCAAGGAGGGACGAGCAGTACTTC.

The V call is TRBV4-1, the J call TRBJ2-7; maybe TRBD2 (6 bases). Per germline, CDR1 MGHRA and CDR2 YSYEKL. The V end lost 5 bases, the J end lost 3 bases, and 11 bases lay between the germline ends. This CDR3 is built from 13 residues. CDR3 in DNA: TGCGCCAGCAGCTCGGGACTTCGCTACGAGCAGTACTTC. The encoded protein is CASSSGLRYEQYF.

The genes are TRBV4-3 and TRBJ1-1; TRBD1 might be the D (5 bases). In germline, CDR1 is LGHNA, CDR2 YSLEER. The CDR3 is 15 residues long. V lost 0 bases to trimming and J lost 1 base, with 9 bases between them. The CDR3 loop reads CASSQDIRANTEAFF. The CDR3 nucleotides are TGCGCCAGCAGCCAAGATATCAGGGCGAACACTGAAGCTTTCTTT.

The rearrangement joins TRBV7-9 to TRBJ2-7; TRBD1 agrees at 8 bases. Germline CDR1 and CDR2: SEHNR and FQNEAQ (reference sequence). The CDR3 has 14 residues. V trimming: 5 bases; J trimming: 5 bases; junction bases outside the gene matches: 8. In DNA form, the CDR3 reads TGTGCCAGCAGCCCCCCCGGACAGGGCCACGAGCAGTACTTC. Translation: CASSPPGQGHEQYF.

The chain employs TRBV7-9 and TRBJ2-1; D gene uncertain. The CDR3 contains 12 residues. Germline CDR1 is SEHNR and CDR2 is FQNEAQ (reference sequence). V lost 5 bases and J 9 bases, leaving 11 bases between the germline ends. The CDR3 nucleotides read TGTGCCAGCAGCCCCAACGTTGGTGAGCAGTTCTTC. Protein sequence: CASSPNVGEQFF. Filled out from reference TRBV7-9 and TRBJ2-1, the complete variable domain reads DTGVSQNPRHKITKRGQNVTFRCDPISEHNRLYWYRQTLGQGPEFLTYFQNEAQLEKSRLLSDRFSAERPKGSFSTLEIQRTEQGDSAMYLCASSPNVGEQFFGPGTRLTVL.

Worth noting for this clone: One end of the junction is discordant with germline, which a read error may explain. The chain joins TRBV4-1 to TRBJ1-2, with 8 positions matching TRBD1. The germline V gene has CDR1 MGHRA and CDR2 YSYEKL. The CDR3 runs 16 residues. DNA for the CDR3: TGCGCCAGCAACCAAGCGTCGACAGGGGTGGGTGATGGCTACACCTTC. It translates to CASNQASTGVGDGYTF.

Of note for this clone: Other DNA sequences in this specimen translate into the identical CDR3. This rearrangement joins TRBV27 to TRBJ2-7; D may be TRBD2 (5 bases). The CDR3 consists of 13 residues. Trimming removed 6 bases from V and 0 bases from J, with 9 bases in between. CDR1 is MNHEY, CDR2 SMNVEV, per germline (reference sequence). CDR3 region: CASSQGLSYEQYF. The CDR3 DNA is TGTGCCAGCAGCCAAGGACTCTCCTACGAGCAGTACTTC.

CDR3 region: CASSMVGISYEQYF. The CDR3 DNA sequence: TGTGCCAGTAGTATGGTTGGGATTTCCTACGAGCAGTACTTC. The chain joins TRBV19 to TRBJ2-7; D gene ambiguous. There are 14 residues in the CDR3. V lost 3 bases and J 1 base, leaving 10 bases between the germline ends. Germline V CDR1 and CDR2: LNHDA, SQIVND (reference sequence).

The CDR3 here is CASSGGTGGFLYGYTF. CDR3 nucleotide sequence: TGTGCCAGCAGTGGAGGGACAGGGGGCTTCCTCTATGGCTACACCTTC. The chain combines TRBV25-1 with TRBJ1-2; 12 nucleotides agree with TRBD1. This CDR3 is built from 16 residues. CDR1 MGHDK and CDR2 SYGVNS come from the germline V gene. V gave up 4 bases and J gave up 4 bases; unmatched junction bases: 7.

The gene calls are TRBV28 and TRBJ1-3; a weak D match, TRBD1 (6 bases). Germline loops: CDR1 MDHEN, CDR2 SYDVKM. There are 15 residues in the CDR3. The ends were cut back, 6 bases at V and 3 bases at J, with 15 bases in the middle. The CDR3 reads CASRHGTGHGNTIYF. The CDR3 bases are TGTGCCAGCAGACACGGCACAGGGCATGGAAACACCATATATTTT. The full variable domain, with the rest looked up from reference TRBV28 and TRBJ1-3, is DVKVTQSSRYLVKRTGEKVFLECVQDMDHENMFWYRQDPGLGLRLIYFSYDVKMKEKGDIPEGYSVSREKKERFSLILESASTNQTSMYLCASRHGTGHGNTIYFGEGSWLTVV.

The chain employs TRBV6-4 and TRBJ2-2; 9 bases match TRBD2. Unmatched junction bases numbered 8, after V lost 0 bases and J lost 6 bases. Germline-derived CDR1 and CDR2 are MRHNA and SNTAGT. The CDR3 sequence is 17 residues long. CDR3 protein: CASSDSLSGSPSGELFF. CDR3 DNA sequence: TGTGCCAGCAGTGACTCCCTTAGCGGGAGCCCCTCCGGGGAGCTGTTTTTT.

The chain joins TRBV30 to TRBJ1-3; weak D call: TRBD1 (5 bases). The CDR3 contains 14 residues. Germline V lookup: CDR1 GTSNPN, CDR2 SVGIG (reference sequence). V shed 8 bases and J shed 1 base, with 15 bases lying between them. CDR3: CAQSAGRSGNTIYF. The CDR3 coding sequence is TGTGCCCAATCGGCAGGGCGGTCTGGAAACACCATATATTTT.

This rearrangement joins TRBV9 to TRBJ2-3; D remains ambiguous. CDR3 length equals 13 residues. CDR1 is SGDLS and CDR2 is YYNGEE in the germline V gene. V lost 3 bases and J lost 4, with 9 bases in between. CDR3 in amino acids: CASSEFSPDTQYF. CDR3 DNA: TGTGCCAGCAGCGAATTCAGCCCAGATACGCAGTATTTT.

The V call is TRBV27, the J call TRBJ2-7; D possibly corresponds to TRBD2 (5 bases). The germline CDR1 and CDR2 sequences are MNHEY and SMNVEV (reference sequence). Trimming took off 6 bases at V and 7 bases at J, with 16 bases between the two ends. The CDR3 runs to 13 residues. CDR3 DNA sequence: TGTGCCAGCAGGATGAGGGCCGACGGTGAGCAGTACTTC. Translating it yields CASRMRADGEQYF.

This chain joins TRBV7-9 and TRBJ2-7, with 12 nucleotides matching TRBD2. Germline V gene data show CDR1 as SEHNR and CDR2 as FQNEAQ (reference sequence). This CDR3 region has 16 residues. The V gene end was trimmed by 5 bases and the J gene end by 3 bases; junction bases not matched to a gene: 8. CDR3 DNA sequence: TGTGCCAGCAGCCAACTAGCGGGAGGTGGGTACTACGAGCAGTACTTC. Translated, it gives CASSQLAGGGYYEQYF.

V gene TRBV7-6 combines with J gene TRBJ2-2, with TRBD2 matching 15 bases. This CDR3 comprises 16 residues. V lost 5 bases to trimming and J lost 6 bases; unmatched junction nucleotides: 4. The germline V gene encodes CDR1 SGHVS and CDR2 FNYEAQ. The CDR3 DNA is TGTGCCAGCAGCCCGGGACTAGCGGGAGGCCCCGGGGAGCTGTTTTTT. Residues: CASSPGLAGGPGELFF.

For the CDR3, the DNA is TGTGCCAGCAGCCCCGGGTGGGGCCCCTACGAGCAGTACTTC. Translation: CASSPGWGPYEQYF. The rearrangement uses TRBV9 and TRBJ2-7; D is possibly TRBD1 (5 bases). V was pared by 4 bases and J by 2 bases, with 13 bases between. Germline V gives CDR1 SGDLS, CDR2 YYNGEE. The CDR3 extends over 14 amino acids.

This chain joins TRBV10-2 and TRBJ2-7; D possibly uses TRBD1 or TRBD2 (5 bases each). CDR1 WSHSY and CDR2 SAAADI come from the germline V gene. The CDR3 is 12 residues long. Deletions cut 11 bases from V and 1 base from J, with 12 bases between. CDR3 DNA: TGCGCCGTCCAGGGACCGTCCTACGAGCAGTACTTC. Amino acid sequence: CAVQGPSYEQYF.

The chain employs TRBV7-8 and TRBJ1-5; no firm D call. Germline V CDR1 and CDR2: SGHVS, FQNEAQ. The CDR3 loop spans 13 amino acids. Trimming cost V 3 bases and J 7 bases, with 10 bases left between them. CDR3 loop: CASSFEVGQPQHF. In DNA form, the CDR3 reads TGTGCCAGCAGCTTTGAGGTCGGCCAGCCCCAGCATTTT.

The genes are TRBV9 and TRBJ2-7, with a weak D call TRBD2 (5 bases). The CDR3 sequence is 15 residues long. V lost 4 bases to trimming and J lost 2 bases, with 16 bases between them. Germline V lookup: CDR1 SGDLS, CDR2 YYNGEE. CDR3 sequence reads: CASSPQLASTYEQYF. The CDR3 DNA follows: TGTGCCAGCAGCCCCCAACTCGCTAGCACCTACGAGCAGTACTTC.

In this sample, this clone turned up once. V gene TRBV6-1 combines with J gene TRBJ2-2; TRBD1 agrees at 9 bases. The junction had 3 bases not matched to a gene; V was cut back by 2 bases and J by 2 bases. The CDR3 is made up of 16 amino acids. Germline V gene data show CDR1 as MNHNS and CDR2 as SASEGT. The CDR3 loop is CASSEMTGGNTGELFF. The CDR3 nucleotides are TGTGCCAGCAGTGAAATGACAGGGGGTAACACCGGGGAGCTGTTTTTT.

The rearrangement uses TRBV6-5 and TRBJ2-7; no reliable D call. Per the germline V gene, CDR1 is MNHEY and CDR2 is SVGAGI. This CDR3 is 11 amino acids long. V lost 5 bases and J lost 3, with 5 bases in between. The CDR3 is CASSGFYEQYF. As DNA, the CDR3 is TGTGCCAGCAGTGGCTTCTACGAGCAGTACTTC.

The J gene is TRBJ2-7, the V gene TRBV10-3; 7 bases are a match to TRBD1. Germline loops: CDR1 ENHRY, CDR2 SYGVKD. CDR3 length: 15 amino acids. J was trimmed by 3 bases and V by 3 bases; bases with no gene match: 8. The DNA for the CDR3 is TGTGCCATCAGTGACGAGACAGGGAGATTCTACGAGCAGTACTTC. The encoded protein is CAISDETGRFYEQYF.

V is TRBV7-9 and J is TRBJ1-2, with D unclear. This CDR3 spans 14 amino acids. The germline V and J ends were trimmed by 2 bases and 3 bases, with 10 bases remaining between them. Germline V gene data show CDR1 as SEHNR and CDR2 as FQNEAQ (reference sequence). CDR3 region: CASSLPRTYYGYTF. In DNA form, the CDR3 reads TGTGCCAGCAGCTTACCCCGGACCTACTATGGCTACACCTTC.

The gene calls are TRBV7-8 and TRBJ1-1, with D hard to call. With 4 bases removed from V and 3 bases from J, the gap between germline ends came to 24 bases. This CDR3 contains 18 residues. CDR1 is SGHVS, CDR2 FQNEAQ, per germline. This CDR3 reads CASSSIEVGGEEHTEAFF. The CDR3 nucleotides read TGTGCCAGCAGCTCGATTGAAGTAGGCGGAGAGGAGCACACTGAAGCTTTCTTT.

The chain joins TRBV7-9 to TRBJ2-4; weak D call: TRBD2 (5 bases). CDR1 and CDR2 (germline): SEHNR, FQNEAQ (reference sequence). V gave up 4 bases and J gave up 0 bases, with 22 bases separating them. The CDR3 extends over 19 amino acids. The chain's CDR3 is CASSSSSTSTGKAKNIQYF. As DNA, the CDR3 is TGTGCCAGCAGCTCTTCCTCAACCTCAACCGGGAAAGCCAAAAACATTCAGTACTTC.

This chain's CDR3 is CASISRGAGANVLTF. The CDR3 DNA is TGTGCCAGCATTTCTAGAGGGGCTGGGGCCAACGTCCTGACTTTC. The gene calls are TRBV28 and TRBJ2-6; perhaps D is TRBD1 or TRBD2 (5 bases each). With 7 bases removed from V and 2 bases from J, the gap between germline ends came to 12 bases. CDR3 length: 15 residues. The germline V gene encodes CDR1 MDHEN and CDR2 SYDVKM.

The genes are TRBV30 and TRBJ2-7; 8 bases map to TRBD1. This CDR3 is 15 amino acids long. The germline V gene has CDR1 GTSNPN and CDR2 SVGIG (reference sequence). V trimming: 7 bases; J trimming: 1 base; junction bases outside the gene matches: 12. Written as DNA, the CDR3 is TGTGCCTCCGAGGACCAACAGGGGGGTTCCTACGAGCAGTACTTC. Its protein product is CASEDQQGGSYEQYF.